The sequence of this TCR beta chain was determined in a study of blood T cell repertoires in COVID-19. Study overall: PBMCs, B-cell-depleted T cells, or T cells were the source of the cDNA or gDNA that made up the material.

Trimming pared 0 bases from V and 0 bases from J, leaving 16 bases between. Germline V gene sequence: CDR1 SGDLS, CDR2 YYNGEE. This CDR3 is built from 19 residues. The method was immunoSEQ multiplex PCR; TCRdb's version includes in-frame clones alone and lacks a portion of them. The sample lists some 140,000 clones, just under 85% seen once, with around 32% in the top ten. The sequenced sample was peripheral blood. This chain uses TRBV9 with TRBJ2-6; perhaps TRBD1 as D (5 bases). The TCR was taken from a woman aged 55-70 years with acute or convalescent COVID-19. Here the CDR3 reads CASSVVPAGRGSGANVLTF. The CDR3, as DNA: TGTGCCAGCAGCGTAGTCCCGGCAGGGCGAGGCTCTGGGGCCAACGTCCTGACTTTC.